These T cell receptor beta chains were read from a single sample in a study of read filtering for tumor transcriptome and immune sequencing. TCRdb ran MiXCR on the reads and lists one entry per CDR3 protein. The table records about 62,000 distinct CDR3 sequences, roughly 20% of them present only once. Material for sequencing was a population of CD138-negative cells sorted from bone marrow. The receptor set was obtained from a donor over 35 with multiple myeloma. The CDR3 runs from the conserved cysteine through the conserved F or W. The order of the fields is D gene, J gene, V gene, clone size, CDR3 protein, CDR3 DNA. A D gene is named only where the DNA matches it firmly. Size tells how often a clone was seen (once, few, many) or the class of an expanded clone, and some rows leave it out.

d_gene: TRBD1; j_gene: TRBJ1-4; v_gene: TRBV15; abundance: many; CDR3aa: CATSRDRQGVTNEKLFF; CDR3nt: TGTGCCACCAGCAGAGATCGGCAGGGGGTAACTAATGAAAAACTGTTTTTT
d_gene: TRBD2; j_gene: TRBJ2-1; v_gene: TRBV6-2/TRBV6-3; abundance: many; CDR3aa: CASSYRAGVFYNEQFF; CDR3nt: TGTGCCAGCAGTTACCGAGCGGGAGTGTTCTACAATGAGCAGTTCTTC
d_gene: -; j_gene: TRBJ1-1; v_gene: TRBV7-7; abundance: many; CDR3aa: CASSLSKNTEAFF; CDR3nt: TGTGCTAGCAGCTTATCAAAGAACACTGAAGCTTTCTTT
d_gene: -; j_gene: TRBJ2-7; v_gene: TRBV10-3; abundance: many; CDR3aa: CAISGGDSDYEQYF; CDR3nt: TGTGCCATCAGTGGCGGAGACAGCGACTACGAGCAGTACTTC
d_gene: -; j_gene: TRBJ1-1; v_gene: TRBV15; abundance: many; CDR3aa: CATSREQGVDTEAFF; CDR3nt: TGTGCCACCAGCAGAGAACAGGGCGTTGACACTGAAGCTTTCTTT
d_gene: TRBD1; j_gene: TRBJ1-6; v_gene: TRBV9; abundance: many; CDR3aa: CASSGGQGHNSPLHF; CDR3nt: TGTGCCAGCAGCGGGGGACAGGGACATAATTCACCCCTCCACTTT
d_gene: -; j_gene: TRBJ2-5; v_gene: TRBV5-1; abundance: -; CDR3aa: CASSLVQSQETQYF; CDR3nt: TGCGCCAGCAGCTTAGTACAGTCACAAGAGACCCAGTACTTC
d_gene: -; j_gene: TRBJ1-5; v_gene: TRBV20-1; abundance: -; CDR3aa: CSARESATRDQPQHF; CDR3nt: TGCAGTGCTAGAGAGTCGGCCACCCGGGATCAGCCCCAGCATTTT
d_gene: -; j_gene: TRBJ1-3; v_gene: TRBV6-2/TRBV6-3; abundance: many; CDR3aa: CASSYSSSGNTIYF; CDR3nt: TGTGCCAGCAGTTACAGCAGCTCTGGAAACACCATATATTTT
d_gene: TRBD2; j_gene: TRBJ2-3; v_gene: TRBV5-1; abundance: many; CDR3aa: CASSLEGGSPDTQYF; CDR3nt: TGCGCCAGCAGCTTGGAGGGCGGGAGCCCAGATACGCAGTATTTT
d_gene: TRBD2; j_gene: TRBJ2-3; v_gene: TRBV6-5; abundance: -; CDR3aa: CASSYPTRGGTDAQCF; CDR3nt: TGTGCCAGCAGTTACCCAACGCGGGGGGGGACAGATGCGCAGTGTTTT
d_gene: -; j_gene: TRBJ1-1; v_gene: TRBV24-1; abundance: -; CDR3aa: CATRTLQGATGVFF; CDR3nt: TGTGCCACCCGCACCCTACAGGGAGCCACTGGAGTTTTCTTT
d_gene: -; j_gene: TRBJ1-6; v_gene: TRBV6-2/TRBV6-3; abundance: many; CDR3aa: CASSYSNSPLHF; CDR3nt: TGTGCCAGCAGTTACTCCAATTCACCCCTCCACTTT
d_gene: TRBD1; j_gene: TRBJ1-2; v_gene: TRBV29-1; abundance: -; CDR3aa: CSAGDRSNYGYTF; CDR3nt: TGCAGCGCGGGGGACAGGTCTAACTATGGCTACACCTTC
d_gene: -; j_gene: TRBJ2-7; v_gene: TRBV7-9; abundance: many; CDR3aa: CASSPRDPLSEQYF; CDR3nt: TGTGCCAGCAGCCCAAGGGACCCCCTAAGCGAGCAGTACTTC
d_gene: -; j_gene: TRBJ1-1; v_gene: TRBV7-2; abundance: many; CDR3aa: CASFADTEAFF; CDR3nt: TGTGCCAGCTTTGCGGACACTGAAGCTTTCTTT
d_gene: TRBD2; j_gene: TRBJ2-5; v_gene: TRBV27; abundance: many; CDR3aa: CASSRLAGGQETQYF; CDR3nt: TGTGCCAGCAGTCGACTAGCGGGCGGCCAAGAGACCCAGTACTTC
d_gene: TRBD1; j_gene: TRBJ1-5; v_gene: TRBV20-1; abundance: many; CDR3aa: CSARARDRFYYSNQPQHF; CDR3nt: TGCAGTGCTAGAGCTCGGGACAGATTTTACTATAGCAATCAGCCCCAGCATTTT
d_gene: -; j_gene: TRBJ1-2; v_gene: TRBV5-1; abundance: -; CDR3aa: CASSLGGYGYTF; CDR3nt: TGCGCCAGCAGCTTGGGGGGCTATGGCTACACCTTC
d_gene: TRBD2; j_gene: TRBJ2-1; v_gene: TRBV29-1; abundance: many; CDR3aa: CSVDRTRAYNEQFF; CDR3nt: TGCAGCGTTGACCGGACTAGGGCCTACAATGAGCAGTTCTTC
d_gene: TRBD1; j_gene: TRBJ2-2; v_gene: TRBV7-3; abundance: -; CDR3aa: CASSSTGQGIGELFF; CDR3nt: TGTGCCAGCAGCTCCACGGGACAGGGCATCGGGGAGCTGTTTTTT
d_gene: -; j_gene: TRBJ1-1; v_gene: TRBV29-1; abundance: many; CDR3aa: CSVTSTGNTEAFF; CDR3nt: TGCAGCGTTACCTCGACGGGAAACACTGAAGCTTTCTTT
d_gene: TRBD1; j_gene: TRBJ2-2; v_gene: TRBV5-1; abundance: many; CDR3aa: CASSLRTGNTGELFF; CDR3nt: TGCGCCAGCAGCTTGAGGACAGGGAACACCGGGGAGCTGTTTTTT
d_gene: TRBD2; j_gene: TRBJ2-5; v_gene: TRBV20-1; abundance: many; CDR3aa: CSARIGGNQETQYF; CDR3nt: TGCAGTGCTAGGATCGGGGGGAACCAAGAGACCCAGTACTTC
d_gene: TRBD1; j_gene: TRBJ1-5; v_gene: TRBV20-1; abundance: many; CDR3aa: CSAGSGGEGNQPQHF; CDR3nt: TGCAGTGCTGGATCAGGGGGAGAAGGCAATCAGCCCCAGCATTTT
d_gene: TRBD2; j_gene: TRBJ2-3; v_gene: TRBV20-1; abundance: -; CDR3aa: CSADLAGDDTQYF; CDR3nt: TGCAGTGCTGACCTAGCGGGGGACGATACGCAGTATTTT
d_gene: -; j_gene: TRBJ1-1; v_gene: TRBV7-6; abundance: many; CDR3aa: CASSLGGTRDEAFF; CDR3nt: TGTGCCAGCAGCTTAGGAGGGACCAGGGATGAAGCTTTCTTT
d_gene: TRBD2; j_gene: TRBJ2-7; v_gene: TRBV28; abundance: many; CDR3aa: CASSSPLAGGGRYEQYF; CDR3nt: TGTGCCAGCAGTTCGCCCCTAGCGGGAGGCGGCCGCTACGAGCAGTACTTC
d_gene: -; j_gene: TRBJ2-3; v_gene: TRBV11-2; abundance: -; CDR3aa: CASSRQGGGLNTDTQYF; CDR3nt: TGTGCCAGCAGCCGACAGGGAGGAGGGCTCAACACAGATACGCAGTATTTT
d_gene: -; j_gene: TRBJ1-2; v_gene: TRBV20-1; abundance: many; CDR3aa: CSASGQGNIYGYTF; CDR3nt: TGCAGTGCTAGCGGCCAGGGAAATATCTATGGCTACACCTTC
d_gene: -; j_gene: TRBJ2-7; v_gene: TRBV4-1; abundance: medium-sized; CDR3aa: CASSQEWQGPIYEQYF; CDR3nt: TGCGCCAGCAGCCAAGAATGGCAGGGGCCCATCTACGAGCAGTACTTC
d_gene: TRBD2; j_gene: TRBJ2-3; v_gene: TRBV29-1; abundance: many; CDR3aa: CSVEGRREGSTDTQYF; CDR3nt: TGCAGCGTTGAAGGACGGCGGGAGGGCAGCACAGATACGCAGTATTTT
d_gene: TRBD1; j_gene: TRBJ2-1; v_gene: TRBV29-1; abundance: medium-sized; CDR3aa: CSKTGGVYNEQFF; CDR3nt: TGCAGCAAGACAGGGGGCGTCTACAATGAGCAGTTCTTC
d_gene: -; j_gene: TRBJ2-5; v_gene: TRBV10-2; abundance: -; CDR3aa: CASSRDSSQETQYF; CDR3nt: TGCGCCAGCAGTCGGGACTCTAGCCAGGAGACCCAGTACTTC
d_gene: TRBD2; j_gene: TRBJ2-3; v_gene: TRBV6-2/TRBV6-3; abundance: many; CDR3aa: CASSYGLGGRAGDTQYF; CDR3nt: TGTGCCAGCAGTTACGGTCTCGGCGGGAGGGCCGGAGATACGCAGTATTTT
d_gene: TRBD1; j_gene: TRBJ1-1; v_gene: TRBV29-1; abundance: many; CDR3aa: CSASTGHTEAFF; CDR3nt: TGCAGCGCTTCGACAGGGCACACTGAAGCTTTCTTT
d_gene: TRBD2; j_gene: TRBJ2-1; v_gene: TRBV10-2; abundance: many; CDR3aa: CASTSGVNEQFF; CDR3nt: TGCGCCAGCACTAGCGGGGTGAATGAGCAGTTCTTC
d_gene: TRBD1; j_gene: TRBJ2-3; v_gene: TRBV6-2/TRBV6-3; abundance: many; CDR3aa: CASRPGGATQYF; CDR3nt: TGTGCCAGCAGACCAGGGGGAGCTACGCAGTATTTT
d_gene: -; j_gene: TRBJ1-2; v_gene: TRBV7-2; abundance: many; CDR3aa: CASKAGITYYGYTF; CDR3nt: TGTGCCAGCAAAGCTGGGATCACCTACTATGGCTACACCTTC
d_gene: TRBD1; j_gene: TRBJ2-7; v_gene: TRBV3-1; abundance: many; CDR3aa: CASSHLQGDYEQYF; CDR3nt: TGTGCCAGCAGCCACCTACAGGGGGACTACGAGCAGTACTTC
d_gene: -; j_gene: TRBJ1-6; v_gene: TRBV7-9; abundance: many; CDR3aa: CASSLRAVDSPLHF; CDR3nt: TGTGCCAGCAGCTTAAGGGCTGTGGATTCACCCCTCCACTTT
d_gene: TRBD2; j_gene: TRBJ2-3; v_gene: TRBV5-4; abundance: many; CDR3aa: CASSGTSGGAIDTQYF; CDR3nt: TGTGCCAGCAGCGGGACTAGCGGGGGGGCCATAGATACGCAGTATTTT
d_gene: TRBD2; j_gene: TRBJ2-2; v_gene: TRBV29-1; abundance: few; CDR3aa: CSVDWGGRPNTGELFF; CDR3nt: TGCAGCGTTGATTGGGGGGGGAGGCCGAACACCGGGGAGCTGTTTTTT
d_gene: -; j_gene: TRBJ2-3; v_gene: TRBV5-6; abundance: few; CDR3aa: CASSYYSTDTQYF; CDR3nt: TGTGCCAGCAGCTACTATAGCACAGATACGCAGTATTTT
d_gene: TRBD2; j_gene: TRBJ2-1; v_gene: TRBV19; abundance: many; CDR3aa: CASSTPSGANEQFF; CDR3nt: TGTGCCAGTAGTACCCCGAGCGGGGCGAATGAGCAGTTCTTC
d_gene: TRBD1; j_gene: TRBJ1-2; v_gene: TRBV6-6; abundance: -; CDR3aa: CASRITGGANYGYTF; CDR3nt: TGTGCCAGCAGGATCACAGGGGGCGCAAACTATGGCTACACCTTC
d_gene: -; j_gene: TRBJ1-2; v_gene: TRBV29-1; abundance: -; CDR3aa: CSAGRDGYTF; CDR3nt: TGCAGCGCGGGCAGGGATGGCTACACCTTC
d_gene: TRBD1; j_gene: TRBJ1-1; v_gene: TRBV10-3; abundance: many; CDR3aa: CAISGKMDRGGTEAFF; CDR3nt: TGTGCCATCAGTGGTAAAATGGACAGGGGTGGCACTGAAGCTTTCTTT
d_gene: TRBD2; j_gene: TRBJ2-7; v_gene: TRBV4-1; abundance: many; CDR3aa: CASSQEGGLADYEQYF; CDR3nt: TGCGCCAGCAGCCAAGAAGGGGGACTAGCTGACTACGAGCAGTACTTC
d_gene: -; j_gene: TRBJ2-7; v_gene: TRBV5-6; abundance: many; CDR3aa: CASSSTGPIYEQYF; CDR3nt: TGTGCCAGCAGCTCCACCGGGCCGATCTACGAGCAGTACTTC
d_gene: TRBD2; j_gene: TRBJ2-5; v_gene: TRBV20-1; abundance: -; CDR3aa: CSARDQLAHKGGAQYF; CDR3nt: TGCAGTGCTAGAGATCAGCTAGCCCATAAGGGAGGGGCCCAGTACTTC
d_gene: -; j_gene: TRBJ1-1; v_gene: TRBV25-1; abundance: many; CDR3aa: CASSADSLDTEAFF; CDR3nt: TGTGCCAGCAGTGCGGACAGTCTGGACACTGAAGCTTTCTTT
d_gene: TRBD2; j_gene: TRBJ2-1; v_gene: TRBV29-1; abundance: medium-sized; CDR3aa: CSAVGLAGPSYNEQFF; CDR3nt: TGCAGCGCCGTGGGACTAGCGGGACCTTCCTACAATGAGCAGTTCTTC
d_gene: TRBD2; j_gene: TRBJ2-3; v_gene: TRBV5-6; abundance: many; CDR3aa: CASSFGTSGPDTQYF; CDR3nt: TGTGCCAGCAGCTTCGGGACTAGTGGACCAGATACGCAGTATTTT
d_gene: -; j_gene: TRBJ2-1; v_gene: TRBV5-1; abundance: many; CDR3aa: CASSLEQGRGNEQFF; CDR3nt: TGCGCCAGCAGCTTGGAGCAGGGTCGGGGCAATGAGCAGTTCTTC